The T cell receptor beta chain under discussion was sequenced for a study of T cells in Graves' hyperthyroidism and ophthalmopathy. Whole-study findings and limits: Blood also carried most thyroid clonotypes expanded above 0.001.

RNA transcripts gave rise to amplified TCR beta CDR3 regions. The HTBI set primed first-round TCR CDR3 RT-PCR. TCRdb passed the multiplex PCR reads through MiXCR, listing each CDR3 protein once. The sample has about 400,000 distinct CDR3 sequences, 15% to 17% seen once; the top ten hold approximately 7.5%. This clonotype has a count of ten or more. Its antigen is not identified. From roughly 9.2 ml of fresh peripheral blood, PBMCs were isolated. V lost 10 bases, J lost 4 bases, and 11 bases lay in between. CDR3 length: 12 residues. Germline CDR1 reads SEHNR; CDR2 reads FQNEAQ (reference sequence). What was sequenced was blood. The receptor was isolated from a woman younger than 35 with Graves' hyperthyroidism. V and J are TRBV7-9 and TRBJ2-1; D gene uncertain. As DNA, the CDR3 is TGTGCCACGGCAATGGCTTACAATGAGCAGTTCTTC. Amino acids: CATAMAYNEQFF.